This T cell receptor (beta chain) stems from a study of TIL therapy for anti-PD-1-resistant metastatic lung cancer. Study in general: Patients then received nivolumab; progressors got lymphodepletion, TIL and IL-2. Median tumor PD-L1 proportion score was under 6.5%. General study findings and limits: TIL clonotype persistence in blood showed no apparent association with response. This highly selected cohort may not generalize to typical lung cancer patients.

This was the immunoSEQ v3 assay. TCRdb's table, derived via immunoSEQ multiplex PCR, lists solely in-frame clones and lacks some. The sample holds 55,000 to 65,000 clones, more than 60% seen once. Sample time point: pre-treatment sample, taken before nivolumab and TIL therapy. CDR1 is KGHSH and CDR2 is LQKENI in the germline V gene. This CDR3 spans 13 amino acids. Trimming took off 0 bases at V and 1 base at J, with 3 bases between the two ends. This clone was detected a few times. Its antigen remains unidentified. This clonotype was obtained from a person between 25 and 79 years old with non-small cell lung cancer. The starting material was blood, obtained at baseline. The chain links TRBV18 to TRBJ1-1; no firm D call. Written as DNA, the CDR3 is TGTGCCAGCTCACCACCGGGGAACACTGAAGCTTTCTTT. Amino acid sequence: CASSPPGNTEAFF.